In this sample, the clone carrying this T cell receptor beta chain turned up a few times. Its antigen is undetermined. The CDR3 length is 14 residues. Trimming took 6 bases from V and 0 from J, leaving 12 bases between them. CDR1 SQVTM and CDR2 ANQGSEA come from the germline V gene. The treatment here: over 15 received Ad26.COV2.S at low or high dose, single or two shots; about 5 received placebo; per-sample allocation not given. Day 63 after the first vaccine or placebo injection was the time point for sampling. Whoever gave the sample was an adult aged 18-55 years in Boston. Profiling relied on immunoSEQ multiplex PCR, and the TCRdb table lists in-frame clones only, not all of them. This sample has around 350,000 clones, with 70% to 90% found just once. The data were taken from a study of Ad26.COV2.S vaccination and SARS-CoV-2 variants. Study-level background: Ad26.COV2.S given intramuscularly, once or twice 56 days apart.

Study-level points and caveats: Responses of T cells in total may have been underestimated by the TCR breadth and depth analyses. People who got the vaccine had more spike-specific TCR breadth than people who got placebo.

Sample: peripheral blood, taken in a trial of Ad26.COV2.S vaccine versus placebo. The clonotype originates from a person between 18 and 65 years old who received the Ad26.COV2.S COVID-19 vaccine or a placebo. The V gene is TRBV29-1, the J gene TRBJ2-1, with D perhaps matching TRBD2 (6 bases). For the CDR3, the DNA is TGCAGCGTCACCCTAGCGATCTCCTACAATGAGCAGTTCTTC. This codes for CSVTLAISYNEQFF.